What follows is one T cell receptor (beta chain) and its context. As yet, its antigen is unknown. The record originates from a study of cytomegalovirus exposure and HLA in healthy donors. As for the study in general: From about 200 million T cells, an earlier analysis saw approximately 110 million unique TCR beta sequences. Genotyping showed around four fifths of 398 donors falling in the Caucasian-associated ancestry cluster.

PCR primers comprised 60 Vbeta and 13 Jbeta primers. The method was immunoSEQ multiplex PCR; TCRdb's version includes in-frame clones alone and lacks a portion of them. This sample has some 65,000 clones, with roughly 80% found just once. General study points: In a later analysis, several top co-occurrence clusters appeared linked to parvovirus B19, influenza, CMV and Epstein-Barr virus.

This clonotype was obtained from a girl aged 10 to 17 in good health and CMV-seropositive. The specimen sequenced was PBMCs.

CDR3 DNA sequence: TGTGCCACCAGCGGTTACAGTGAGACCCAGTACTTC. It encodes CATSGYSETQYF. The V call is TRBV15, the J call TRBJ2-5; D unclear. CDR1 is LNHNV, CDR2 YYDKDF, per germline (reference sequence). The V gene lost 5 bases and the J gene lost 5 bases, with 9 bases spanning the gap. The CDR3 totals 12 residues.